This T cell receptor (beta chain) originates from a study of CD8 T cells in Susac syndrome. RNA was extracted with the RNeasy kit, and a quantity of about 0.45 to 1 ug was reverse transcribed using random hexamers. Multiplex immunoSEQ PCR targeted 54 Vbeta and 13 Jbeta TCR beta segments. Using its own MiXCR run on the immunoSEQ multiplex PCR reads, TCRdb lists one record per CDR3 protein. The sample carries some 100,000 distinct CDR3 sequences, 90% to 95% recorded once. The CDR3 length is 12 residues. The V and J ends lost 3 bases and 6 bases respectively, with 6 bases between them. The chain couples TRBV23-1 to TRBJ1-5; D gene unclear. TRBV23-1 is an open reading frame whose function is uncertain. The receptor's source is a human donor with multiple sclerosis. The sequenced sample was CD4+ T cells from PBMCs. The CDR3 reads CASSHLPQPQHF. The CDR3 region has the DNA TGCGCCAGCAGTCATCTTCCTCAGCCCCAGCATTTT.